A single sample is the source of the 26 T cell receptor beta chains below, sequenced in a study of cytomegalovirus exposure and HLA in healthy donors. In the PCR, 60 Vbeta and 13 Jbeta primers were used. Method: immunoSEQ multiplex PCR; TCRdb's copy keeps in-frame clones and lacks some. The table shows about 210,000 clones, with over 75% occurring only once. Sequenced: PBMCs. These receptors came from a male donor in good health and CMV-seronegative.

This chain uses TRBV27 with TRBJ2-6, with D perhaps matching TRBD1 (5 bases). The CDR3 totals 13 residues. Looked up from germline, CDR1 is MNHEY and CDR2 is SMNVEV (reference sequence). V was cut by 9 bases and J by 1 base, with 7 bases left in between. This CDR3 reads CARGLSGANVLTF. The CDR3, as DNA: TGTGCCAGGGGGCTATCTGGGGCCAACGTCCTGACTTTC. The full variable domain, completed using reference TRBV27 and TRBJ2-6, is EAQVTQNPRYLITVTGKKLTVTCSQNMNHEYMSWYRQDPGLGLRQIYYSMNVEVTDKGDVPEGYKVSRKEKRNFPLILESPSPNQTSLYFCARGLSGANVLTFGAGSRLTVL.

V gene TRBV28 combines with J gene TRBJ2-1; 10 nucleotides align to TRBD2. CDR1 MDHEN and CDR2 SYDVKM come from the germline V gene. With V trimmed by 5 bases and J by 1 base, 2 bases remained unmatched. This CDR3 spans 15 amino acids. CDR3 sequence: CASSRLAGSYNEQFF. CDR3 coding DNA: TGTGCCAGCAGTCGACTAGCGGGTTCCTACAATGAGCAGTTCTTC.

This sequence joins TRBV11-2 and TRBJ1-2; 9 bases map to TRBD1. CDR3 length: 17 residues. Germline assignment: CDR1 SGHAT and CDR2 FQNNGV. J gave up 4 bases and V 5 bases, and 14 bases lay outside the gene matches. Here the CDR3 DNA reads TGTGCCAGCAGCGACGGTGGTGGACAGGGGCGGATCTATGGCTACACCTTC. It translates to CASSDGGGQGRIYGYTF. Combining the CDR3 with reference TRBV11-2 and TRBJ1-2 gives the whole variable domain EAGVAQSPRYKIIEKRQSVAFWCNPISGHATLYWYQQILGQGPKLLIQFQNNGVVDDSQLPKDRFSAERLKGVDSTLKIQPAKLEDSAVYLCASSDGGGQGRIYGYTFGSGTRLTVV.

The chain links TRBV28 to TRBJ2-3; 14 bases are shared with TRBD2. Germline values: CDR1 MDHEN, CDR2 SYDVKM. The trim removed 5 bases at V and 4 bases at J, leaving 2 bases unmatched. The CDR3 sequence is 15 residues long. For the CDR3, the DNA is TGTGCCAGCAGTCAGACTAGCGGGGGGGCAGATACGCAGTATTTT. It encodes CASSQTSGGADTQYF.

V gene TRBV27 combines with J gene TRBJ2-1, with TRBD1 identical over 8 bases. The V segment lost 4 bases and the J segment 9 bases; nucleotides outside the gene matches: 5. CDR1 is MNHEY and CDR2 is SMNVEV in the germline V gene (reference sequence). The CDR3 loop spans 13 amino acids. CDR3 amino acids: CASSSRTGTEQFF. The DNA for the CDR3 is TGTGCCAGCAGTTCCCGGACAGGGACTGAGCAGTTCTTC.

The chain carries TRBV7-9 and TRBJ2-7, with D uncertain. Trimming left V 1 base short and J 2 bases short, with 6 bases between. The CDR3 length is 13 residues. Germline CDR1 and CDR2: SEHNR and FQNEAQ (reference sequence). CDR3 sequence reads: CASSLESPYEQYF. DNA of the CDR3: TGTGCCAGCAGCTTAGAGAGCCCCTACGAGCAGTACTTC.

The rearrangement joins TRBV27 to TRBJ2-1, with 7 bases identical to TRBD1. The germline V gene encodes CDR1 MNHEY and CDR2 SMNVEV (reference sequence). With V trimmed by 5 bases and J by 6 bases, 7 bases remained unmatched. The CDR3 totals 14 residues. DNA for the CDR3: TGTGCCAGCAGTCTTCGACAGGGCGGCAATGAGCAGTTCTTC. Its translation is CASSLRQGGNEQFF.

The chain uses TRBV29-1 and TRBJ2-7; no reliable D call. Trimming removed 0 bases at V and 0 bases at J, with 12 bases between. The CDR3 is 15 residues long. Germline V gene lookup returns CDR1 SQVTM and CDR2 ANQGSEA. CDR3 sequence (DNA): TGCAGCGTTGAAGATGAAGGCTGGAGCTCCTACGAGCAGTACTTC. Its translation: CSVEDEGWSSYEQYF.

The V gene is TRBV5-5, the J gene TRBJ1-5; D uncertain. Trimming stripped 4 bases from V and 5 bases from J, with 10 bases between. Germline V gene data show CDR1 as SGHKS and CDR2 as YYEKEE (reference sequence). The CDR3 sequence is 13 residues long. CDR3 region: CASSPSGDQPQHF. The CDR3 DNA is TGTGCCAGCAGCCCCTCGGGTGATCAGCCCCAGCATTTT.

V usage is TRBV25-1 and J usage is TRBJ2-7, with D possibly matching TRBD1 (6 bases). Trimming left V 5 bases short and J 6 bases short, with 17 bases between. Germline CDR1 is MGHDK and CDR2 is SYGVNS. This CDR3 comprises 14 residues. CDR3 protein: CASSSTGKGPEQYF. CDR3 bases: TGTGCCAGCAGTTCTACAGGGAAGGGGCCCGAGCAGTACTTC.

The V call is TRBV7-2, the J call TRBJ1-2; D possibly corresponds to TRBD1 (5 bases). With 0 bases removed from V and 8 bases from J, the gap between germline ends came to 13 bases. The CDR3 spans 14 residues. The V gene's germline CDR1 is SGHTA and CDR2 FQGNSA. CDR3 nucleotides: TGTGCCAGCAGCTTAGCGGGAGGGGTGGGGGGCTACACCTTC. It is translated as CASSLAGGVGGYTF.

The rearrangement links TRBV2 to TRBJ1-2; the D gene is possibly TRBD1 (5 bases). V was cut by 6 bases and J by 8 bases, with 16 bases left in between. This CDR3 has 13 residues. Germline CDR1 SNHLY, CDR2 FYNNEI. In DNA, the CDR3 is TGTGCCAGCAGCGAAACCAGGGCTGGGGGCTACACCTTC. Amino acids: CASSETRAGGYTF. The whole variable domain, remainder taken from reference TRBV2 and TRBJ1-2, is EPEVTQTPSHQVTQMGQEVILRCVPISNHLYFYWYRQILGQKVEFLVSFYNNEISEKSEIFDDQFSVERPDGSNFTLKIRSTKLEDSAMYFCASSETRAGGYTFGSGTRLTVV.

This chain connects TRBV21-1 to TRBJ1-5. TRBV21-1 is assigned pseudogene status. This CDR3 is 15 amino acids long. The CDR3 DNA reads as TGTGCCAGCAGCAAAGTGGTGGAGGCTCATCAGCCCCAGCATTTT. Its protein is CASSKVVEAHQPQHF.

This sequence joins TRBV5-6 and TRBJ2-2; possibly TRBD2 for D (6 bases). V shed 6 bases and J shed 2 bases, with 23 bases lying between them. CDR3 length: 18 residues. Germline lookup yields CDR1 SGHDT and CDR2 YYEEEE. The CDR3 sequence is CASTGGVGTPLNTGELFF. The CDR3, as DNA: TGTGCCAGCACCGGAGGGGTCGGGACTCCTTTAAACACCGGGGAGCTGTTTTTT.

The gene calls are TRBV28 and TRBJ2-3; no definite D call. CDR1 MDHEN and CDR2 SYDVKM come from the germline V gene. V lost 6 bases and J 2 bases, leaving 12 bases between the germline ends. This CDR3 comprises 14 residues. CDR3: CASRERGYTDTQYF. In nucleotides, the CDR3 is TGTGCCAGCAGGGAGCGTGGGTACACAGATACGCAGTATTTT.

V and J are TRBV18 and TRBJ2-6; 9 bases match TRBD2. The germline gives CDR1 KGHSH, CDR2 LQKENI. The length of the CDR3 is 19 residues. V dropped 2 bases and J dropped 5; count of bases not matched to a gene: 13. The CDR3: CASSPKSSGARERANVLTF. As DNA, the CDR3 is TGTGCCAGCTCACCAAAATCTAGCGGGGCCCGGGAGAGGGCCAACGTCCTGACTTTC.

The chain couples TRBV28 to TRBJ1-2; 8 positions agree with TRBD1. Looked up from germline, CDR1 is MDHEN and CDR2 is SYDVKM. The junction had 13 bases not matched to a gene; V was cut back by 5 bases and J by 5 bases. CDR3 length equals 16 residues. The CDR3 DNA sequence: TGTGCCAGCAGTCTTGAGCCGGACAGGGTTAGGTATGGCTACACCTTC. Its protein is CASSLEPDRVRYGYTF.

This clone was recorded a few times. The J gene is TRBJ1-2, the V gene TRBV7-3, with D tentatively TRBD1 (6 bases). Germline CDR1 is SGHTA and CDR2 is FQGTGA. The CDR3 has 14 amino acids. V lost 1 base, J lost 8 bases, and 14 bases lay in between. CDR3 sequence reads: CASSLKSRGAGYTF. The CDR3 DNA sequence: TGTGCCAGCAGCTTAAAATCCAGGGGAGCAGGCTACACCTTC.

CDR3: CASSIRDSSYEQYF. CDR3 nucleotide sequence: TGTGCCAGCAGCATCCGGGACTCATCCTACGAGCAGTACTTC. This chain joins TRBV4-2 and TRBJ2-7, with D perhaps TRBD2 (6 bases). The CDR3 runs to 14 residues. Trimming removed 5 bases from V and 1 base from J, with 12 bases in between. In germline, CDR1 is LGHNA, CDR2 YNFKEQ.

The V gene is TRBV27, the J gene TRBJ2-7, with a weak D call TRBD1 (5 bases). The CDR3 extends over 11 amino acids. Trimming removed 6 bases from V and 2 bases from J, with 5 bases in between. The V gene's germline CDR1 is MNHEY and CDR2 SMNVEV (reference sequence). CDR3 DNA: TGTGCCAGCAGCAGGGCCTACGAGCAGTACTTC. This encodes CASSRAYEQYF.

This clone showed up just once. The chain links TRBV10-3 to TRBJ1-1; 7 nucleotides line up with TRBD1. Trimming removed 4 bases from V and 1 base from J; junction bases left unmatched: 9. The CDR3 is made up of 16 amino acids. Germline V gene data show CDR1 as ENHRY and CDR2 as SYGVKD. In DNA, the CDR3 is TGTGCCATCAGTGGGGCAGGGGGATCATCGAACACTGAAGCTTTCTTT. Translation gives CAISGAGGSSNTEAFF.

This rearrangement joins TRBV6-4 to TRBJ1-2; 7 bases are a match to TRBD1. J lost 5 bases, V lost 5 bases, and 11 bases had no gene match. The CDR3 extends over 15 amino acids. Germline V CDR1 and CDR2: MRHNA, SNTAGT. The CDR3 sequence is CASSPTFTGAYGYTF. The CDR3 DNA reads TGTGCCAGCAGTCCCACCTTTACAGGGGCTTATGGCTACACCTTC.

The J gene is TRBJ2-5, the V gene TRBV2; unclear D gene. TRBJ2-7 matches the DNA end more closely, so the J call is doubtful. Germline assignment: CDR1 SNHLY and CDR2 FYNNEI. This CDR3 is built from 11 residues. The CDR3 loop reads CASSGHYEQYF. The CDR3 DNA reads TGTGCCAGCAGTGGGCACTACGAGCAGTACTTC.

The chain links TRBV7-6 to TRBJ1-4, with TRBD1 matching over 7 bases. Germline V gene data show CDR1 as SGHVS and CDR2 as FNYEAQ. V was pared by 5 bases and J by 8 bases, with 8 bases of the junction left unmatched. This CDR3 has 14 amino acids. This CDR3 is CASSRTGLGEKLFF. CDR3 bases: TGTGCCAGCAGCCGGACAGGTCTTGGGGAAAAACTGTTTTTT.

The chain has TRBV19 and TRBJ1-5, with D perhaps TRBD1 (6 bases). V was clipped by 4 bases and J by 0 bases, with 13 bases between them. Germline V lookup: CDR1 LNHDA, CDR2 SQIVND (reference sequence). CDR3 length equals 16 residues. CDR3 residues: CASSRETGDSNQPQHF. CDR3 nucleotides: TGTGCCAGTAGTAGGGAGACAGGAGATAGCAATCAGCCCCAGCATTTT.

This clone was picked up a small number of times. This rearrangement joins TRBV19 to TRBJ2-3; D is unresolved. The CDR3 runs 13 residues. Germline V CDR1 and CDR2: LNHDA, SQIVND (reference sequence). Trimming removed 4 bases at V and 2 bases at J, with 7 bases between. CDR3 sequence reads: CASSTLNTDTQYF. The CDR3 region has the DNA TGTGCCAGTAGTACCCTAAACACAGATACGCAGTATTTT. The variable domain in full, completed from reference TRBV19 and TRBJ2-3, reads DGGITQSPKYLFRKEGQNVTLSCEQNLNHDAMYWYRQDPGQGLRLIYYSQIVNDFQKGDIAEGYSVSREKKESFPLTVTSAQKNPTAFYLCASSTLNTDTQYFGPGTRLTVL.